The source of this T cell receptor (beta chain) is a study of T cells in Graves' hyperthyroidism and ophthalmopathy. This clonotype was counted ten times or more. This CDR3 has 15 residues. Germline values: CDR1 LGHDT, CDR2 YNNKEL (reference sequence). The V end lost 4 bases, the J end lost 2 bases, and 14 bases lay between the germline ends. Researchers took RNA transcripts and amplified the TCR beta CDR3 regions from them. An initial round of RT-PCR targeting the TCR CDR3 relied on the HTBI primer set. TCRdb processed the multiplex PCR reads anew with MiXCR; each CDR3 protein has one entry. The table includes over 350,000 distinct CDR3 sequences, about 18% detected once. Ophthalmopathy patients all had a Clinical Activity Score of at least 3, a NOSPECS grade of at least 4 and disease under 3 months old.

V gene TRBV3-1 combines with J gene TRBJ1-2; D unclear. Sequencing was carried out using blood. This sequence was found in a man between 18 and 35 years old with Graves' ophthalmopathy. Written as DNA, the CDR3 is TGTGCCAGCAGCCCGGGCCGCCGCCGAAACTATGGCTACACCTTC. Amino acids: CASSPGRRRNYGYTF.